These 15 T cell receptor beta chains were all obtained from the same sample, sequenced in a study of CD8 T cells in Susac syndrome. An amount of RNA that ranged from roughly 0.5 to 1 ug was reverse transcribed with random hexamers. MiXCR, run by TCRdb on the immunoSEQ multiplex PCR reads, gives a single entry per CDR3 protein. The sample lists hundreds of thousands of distinct CDR3 sequences, 94% occurring once. The sequenced sample was CD4+ T cells from PBMCs. These receptors all come from a human donor with Susac syndrome.

This clonotype was seen a handful of times. The genes are TRBV28 and TRBJ1-5, with D possibly matching TRBD1 (5 bases). Germline CDR1 reads MDHEN; CDR2 reads SYDVKM. The CDR3 contains 11 residues. The ends were cut back, 8 bases at V and 9 bases at J, with 11 bases in the middle. The DNA of the CDR3 is TGTGCCAGCTCCTACGGGGGGCCCCAGCATTTT. Translated, it gives CASSYGGPQHF.

The chain couples TRBV4-1 to TRBJ2-3, with a tentative D call TRBD2 (5 bases). The CDR3 runs to 14 residues. CDR1 MGHRA and CDR2 YSYEKL come from the germline V gene. V gave up 1 base and J gave up 6 bases, with 11 bases separating them. Written as DNA, the CDR3 is TGCGCCAGCAGCCAAGTCCTTTCGGGGGATACGCAGTATTTT. It yields the protein CASSQVLSGDTQYF.

The chain combines TRBV27 with TRBJ1-6; D not resolved. V shed 5 bases and J shed 6 bases, with 14 bases lying between them. This CDR3 comprises 15 residues. From germline, CDR1 is MNHEY and CDR2 SMNVEV (reference sequence). CDR3 loop: CASSRIRQVNSPLHF. For the CDR3, the DNA is TGTGCCAGCAGTCGAATAAGACAAGTTAATTCACCCCTCCACTTT.

This chain joins TRBV12-3 or TRBV12-4 and TRBJ1-1; D not certain. The CDR3 runs to 13 residues. Trimming shortened V by 6 bases and J by 2 bases, and 10 bases separated the two germline ends. The CDR3 spells CASRKERNTEAFF. The CDR3 DNA reads as TGTGCCAGCAGAAAGGAGAGAAACACTGAAGCTTTCTTT.

This sequence joins TRBV20-1 and TRBJ2-2; possibly TRBD1 for D (6 bases). Trimming cost V 3 bases and J 4 bases, with 12 bases left between them. CDR3 length equals 14 residues. Germline V CDR1 and CDR2: DFQATT, SNEGSKA (reference sequence). CDR3 sequence reads: CSASQGTGTGELFF. CDR3 coding DNA: TGCAGTGCTAGCCAGGGGACGGGCACCGGGGAGCTGTTTTTT.

This clonotype has only one observation. V is TRBV4-3 and J is TRBJ1-2; no definite D call. Between the trimmed V and J ends, which lost 5 bases and 8 bases, there was a span of 18 bases. CDR1 LGHNA and CDR2 YSLEER come from the germline V gene. The CDR3 covers 14 residues. The CDR3 DNA is TGCGCCAGCAGCGAAACTCATGGAGACGGCGGCTACACCTTC. It codes for CASSETHGDGGYTF.

The chain uses TRBV4-3 and TRBJ1-2, with D perhaps matching TRBD1 (5 bases). CDR3 size: 15 residues. Germline values: CDR1 LGHNA, CDR2 YSLEER. With 0 bases removed from V and 7 bases from J, the gap between germline ends came to 15 bases. CDR3 sequence (DNA): TGCGCCAGCAGCCAAGAGTTCGGGGGTAGGGGTGGCTACACCTTC. This sequence encodes CASSQEFGGRGGYTF.

The rearrangement links TRBV19 to TRBJ1-2; D not resolved. The germline V and J ends were trimmed by 3 bases and 1 base, with 9 bases remaining between them. Germline V lookup: CDR1 LNHDA, CDR2 SQIVND (reference sequence). The CDR3 contains 14 residues. This CDR3 reads CASSMRTVNYGYTF. The CDR3 DNA reads TGTGCCAGTAGTATGCGAACAGTTAACTATGGCTACACCTTC.

This sequence joins TRBV9 and TRBJ2-3, with D possibly called TRBD1 or TRBD2 (6 bases each). This CDR3 contains 15 residues. The germline V gene encodes CDR1 SGDLS and CDR2 YYNGEE. V was shortened by 4 bases and J by 2 bases, with 14 bases between the two germline ends. The CDR3 spells CASSPPRGDTDTQYF. The CDR3, as DNA: TGTGCCAGCAGCCCCCCTAGGGGGGACACAGATACGCAGTATTTT.

Here the CDR3 reads CASSLARGQPQHF. The CDR3, as DNA: TGTGCCAGCAGCTTAGCACGCGGTCAGCCCCAGCATTTT. The V and J genes are TRBV11-2 and TRBJ1-5; no reliable D call. Trimming left V 1 base short and J 6 bases short, with 7 bases between. The CDR3 sequence is 13 residues long. CDR1 and CDR2 (germline): SGHAT, FQNNGV.

The V gene is TRBV29-1, the J gene TRBJ2-1; maybe TRBD2 (6 bases). This CDR3 is built from 13 residues. Trimming removed 7 bases at V and 8 bases at J, with 18 bases between. From germline, CDR1 is SQVTM and CDR2 ANQGSEA. Here the CDR3 DNA reads TGCAGCGCAGGGAGGAGAGGGATCGATGAGCAGTTCTTC. This codes for CSAGRRGIDEQFF.

The chain joins TRBV27 to TRBJ1-1; TRBD1 agrees at 7 bases. CDR3 length equals 13 residues. Germline CDR1 is MNHEY and CDR2 is SMNVEV (reference sequence). Germline trimming cut 6 bases from V and 5 bases from J; bases unmatched to any gene: 6. For the CDR3, the DNA is TGTGCCAGCAGGAGACAGGGTTGGACTGAAGCTTTCTTT. Translation: CASRRQGWTEAFF.

This clonotype was found a few times. V usage is TRBV6-1 and J usage is TRBJ1-2; weak D call: TRBD1 (6 bases). V lost 6 bases to trimming and J lost 4 bases, with 18 bases between them. The CDR3 spans 15 residues. Looked up from germline, CDR1 is MNHNS and CDR2 is SASEGT. The chain's CDR3 is CASSPGHQGSYGYTF. As DNA, the CDR3 is TGTGCCAGCAGCCCGGGACACCAAGGGAGCTATGGCTACACCTTC.

The chain combines TRBV9 with TRBJ2-3; the D gene is possibly TRBD2 (6 bases). Trimming cost V 4 bases and J 0 bases, with 15 bases left between them. The germline CDR1 and CDR2 sequences are SGDLS and YYNGEE. The CDR3 spans 16 residues. As DNA, the CDR3 is TGTGCCAGCAGCTTTGGATGGGGGGAGAGCACAGATACGCAGTATTTT. This codes for CASSFGWGESTDTQYF.

This CDR3 is CASSRGGRAETGNTIYF. The CDR3 nucleotides read TGTGCCAGCAGTAGGGGAGGTCGGGCAGAGACTGGAAACACCATATATTTT. The chain joins TRBV27 to TRBJ1-3, with D perhaps TRBD1 (5 bases). V lost 5 bases, J lost 2 bases, and 19 bases lay in between. Germline V CDR1 and CDR2: MNHEY, SMNVEV (reference sequence). The CDR3 runs to 17 residues.